These 23 T cell receptor beta chains were sequenced from one sample in a study of T cells in Graves' hyperthyroidism and ophthalmopathy. The CDR3 regions of TCR beta were amplified from RNA transcripts. The HTBI primer set drove a first-round RT-PCR of the TCR CDR3. TCRdb re-called the multiplex PCR reads with MiXCR, one entry per CDR3 protein. The table includes 150,000 or so distinct CDR3 sequences, over 7.5% detected once. Sample: blood. These receptors all stem from a young woman with Graves' hyperthyroidism that later progressed to Graves' ophthalmopathy.

There are many counts of this clonotype. CDR3 in amino acids: CASSATSRTVIAFF. The CDR3 region has the DNA TGTGCCAGCAGTGCTACCTCACGAACAGTTATAGCTTTCTTT. The V and J genes are TRBV25-1 and TRBJ1-1; D not certain. This CDR3 region has 14 residues. V lost 4 bases, J lost 10 bases, and 19 bases lay in between. Germline V lookup: CDR1 MGHDK, CDR2 SYGVNS.

This clonotype has at least ten counts. The genes are TRBV6-1 and TRBJ1-1; possibly TRBD1 for D (6 bases). The V gene's germline CDR1 is MNHNS and CDR2 SASEGT. V gave up 5 bases and J gave up 1 base, with 17 bases separating them. The CDR3 loop spans 16 amino acids. CDR3 sequence: CASSLRQDPGNTEAFF. The CDR3 nucleotides read TGTGCCAGCAGTTTAAGACAGGACCCAGGGAACACTGAAGCTTTCTTT.

The chain recombines TRBV5-4 with TRBJ1-4; TRBD1 agrees at 12 bases. The CDR3 is 18 amino acids. Germline V gene lookup returns CDR1 SGHNT and CDR2 YYREEE (reference sequence). The V and J ends lost 4 bases and 1 base, in that order; junction bases with no gene match: 8. CDR3 nucleotides: TGTGCCAGCAGCGCACACCGGGACAGGGGGCGAACTAATGAAAAACTGTTTTTT. Protein product: CASSAHRDRGRTNEKLFF.

V is TRBV19 and J is TRBJ2-1, with D possibly called TRBD1 or TRBD2 (5 bases each). Germline V gene data show CDR1 as LNHDA and CDR2 as SQIVND (reference sequence). This CDR3 is 15 amino acids long. V lost 7 bases, J lost 0 bases, and 13 bases lay in between. Here the CDR3 reads CASKDSGTSYNEQFF. DNA of the CDR3: TGTGCCAGTAAGGACTCCGGGACCTCCTACAATGAGCAGTTCTTC. Full variable domain (rest looked up from reference TRBV19 and TRBJ2-1): DGGITQSPKYLFRKEGQNVTLSCEQNLNHDAMYWYRQDPGQGLRLIYYSQIVNDFQKGDIAEGYSVSREKKESFPLTVTSAQKNPTAFYLCASKDSGTSYNEQFFGPGTRLTVL.

In this sample, this clonotype turned up many times. The J gene is TRBJ1-5, the V gene TRBV2, with D hard to call. Trimming cost V 0 bases and J 0 bases, with 9 bases left between them. The CDR3 consists of 16 residues. Germline V lookup: CDR1 SNHLY, CDR2 FYNNEI. The CDR3 DNA reads as TGTGCCAGCAGTGAAGCGGGGTCCTATAGCAATCAGCCCCAGCATTTT. It translates to CASSEAGSYSNQPQHF.

The table lists this clonotype with many counts. The chain joins TRBV7-9 to TRBJ1-2; TRBD1 agrees at 9 bases. This CDR3 region has 15 residues. V shed 3 bases, J shed 2 bases, and the junction held 4 bases outside the gene matches. Germline CDR1 is SEHNR and CDR2 is FQNEAQ (reference sequence). The DNA of the CDR3 is TGTGCCAGCAGCTTCGCGGGACAGGGCAACTATGGCTACACCTTC. Its translation: CASSFAGQGNYGYTF.

The sample holds many counts of this clonotype. The gene calls are TRBV7-9 and TRBJ2-5; 10 positions match TRBD1. This CDR3 comprises 15 residues. Trimming at V came to 5 bases and at J to 5 bases, leaving 8 bases not matched to a gene. Germline V lookup: CDR1 SEHNR, CDR2 FQNEAQ (reference sequence). DNA for the CDR3: TGTGCCAGCAGCCCCCGGGACAGGGGTCGGGAGACCCAGTACTTC. It codes for CASSPRDRGRETQYF.

This clonotype was counted many times. The gene calls are TRBV6-1 and TRBJ1-1; no firm D call. Trimming removed 7 bases from V and 2 bases from J, with 5 bases in between. The length of the CDR3 is 11 residues. CDR1 and CDR2 (germline): MNHNS, SASEGT. The CDR3 loop is CASNRNTEAFF. DNA for the CDR3: TGTGCCAGCAATCGAAACACTGAAGCTTTCTTT.

This clonotype was counted at least ten times. The chain recombines TRBV6-5 with TRBJ1-3; TRBD1 might be the D (6 bases). CDR1 and CDR2 from the germline V gene are MNHEY and SVGAGI. The ends were cut back, 2 bases at V and 0 bases at J, with 17 bases in the middle. The CDR3 spans 18 residues. DNA of the CDR3: TGTGCCAGCAGTTACGGAGGGGGGGGGGCTTTCTCTGGAAACACCATATATTTT. Its protein product is CASSYGGGGAFSGNTIYF.

Ten or more counts support this clonotype. This rearrangement joins TRBV6-1 to TRBJ2-7; weak D call: TRBD2 (6 bases). The length of the CDR3 is 14 residues. Germline V lookup: CDR1 MNHNS, CDR2 SASEGT. Trimming pared 6 bases from V and 8 bases from J, leaving 20 bases between. CDR3 sequence: CASSPWGEWGKQYF. For the CDR3, the DNA is TGTGCCAGCAGCCCATGGGGGGAGTGGGGTAAGCAGTACTTC.

For the CDR3, the DNA is TGTGCCAGCAGGGGAGGGACATTGAATGAAAAACTGTTTTTT. This translates into CASRGGTLNEKLFF. The chain joins TRBV12-3 or TRBV12-4 to TRBJ1-4; tentatively, D is TRBD1 (6 bases). Trimming stripped 6 bases from V and 5 bases from J, with 13 bases between. The length of the CDR3 is 14 residues.

This chain joins TRBV20-1 and TRBJ2-7; TRBD2 matches at 13 bases. The germline V gene encodes CDR1 DFQATT and CDR2 SNEGSKA (reference sequence). The V gene end was trimmed by 0 bases and the J gene end by 4 bases; junction bases not matched to a gene: 6. The CDR3 has 16 amino acids. CDR3 DNA: TGCAGTGCTAGAGAACTAGCGGGAGGGCAACCTTACGAGCAGTACTTC. Translating gives CSARELAGGQPYEQYF.

In its sample, this clonotype was seen many times. The chain links TRBV20-1 to TRBJ2-7; 10 bases fit TRBD2. CDR1 and CDR2 from the germline V gene are DFQATT and SNEGSKA (reference sequence). V lost 2 bases to trimming and J lost 5 bases; unmatched junction nucleotides: 12. The CDR3 extends over 16 amino acids. CDR3 region: CSARPTSGAAVHEQYF. CDR3 sequence (DNA): TGCAGTGCTAGACCTACTAGCGGGGCGGCGGTCCACGAGCAGTACTTC.

This clonotype was counted many times. The CDR3 DNA reads as TGTGCCAGCAGTACCAGCGGGGGGTTGTGGAATGAGCAGTTCTTC. This codes for CASSTSGGLWNEQFF. This sequence joins TRBV28 and TRBJ2-1; TRBD2 matches at 9 bases. Germline loops: CDR1 MDHEN, CDR2 SYDVKM. This CDR3 is built from 15 residues. The J segment lost 7 bases and the V segment lost 5 bases, leaving 9 bases of the junction unmatched.

The chain is built from TRBV20-1 and TRBJ2-5; 14 positions match TRBD2. V lost 1 base to trimming and J lost 5 bases; unmatched junction nucleotides: 15. This CDR3 has 19 residues. Germline V gene sequence: CDR1 DFQATT, CDR2 SNEGSKA (reference sequence). CDR3 sequence reads: CSARVGLAGVGLWGETQYF. The DNA for the CDR3 is TGCAGTGCTAGAGTGGGACTAGCGGGAGTAGGGCTATGGGGGGAGACCCAGTACTTC.

Note on this clonotype: One base away lies a much larger clone, so this may be a sequencing read error. The chain combines TRBV3-1 with TRBJ1-3, with 8 bases fitting TRBD1. V lost 2 bases to trimming and J lost 4 bases; unmatched junction nucleotides: 7. Per germline, CDR1 LGHDT and CDR2 YNNKEL (reference sequence). The CDR3 extends over 16 amino acids. The CDR3 is CASSQPGDRTGNTIYF. The DNA for the CDR3 is TGTGCCAGCAGCCAACCAGGGGACAGGACCGGAAACACCATATATTTT.

This clonotype was picked up one time. V usage is TRBV3-1 and J usage is TRBJ1-2; 8 nucleotides line up with TRBD1. Germline values: CDR1 LGHDT, CDR2 YNNKEL (reference sequence). The CDR3 is 12 amino acids. V trimming: 6 bases; J trimming: 6 bases; junction bases outside the gene matches: 3. Here the CDR3 DNA reads TGTGCCAGCAGTGGACAGGGCGATGGCTACACCTTC. Its protein product is CASSGQGDGYTF.

Ten or more counts support this clonotype. The rearrangement links TRBV20-1 to TRBJ1-2, with D hard to call. V lost 0 bases to trimming and J lost 7 bases, with 9 bases between them. Germline loops: CDR1 DFQATT, CDR2 SNEGSKA (reference sequence). This CDR3 region has 12 residues. CDR3 bases: TGCAGTGCTAGAGAGTTGGAGGGTGGCTACACCTTC. As protein: CSARELEGGYTF.

This clonotype was detected many times. This chain uses TRBV6-1 with TRBJ1-1; D is unresolved. V dropped 5 bases and J dropped 0 bases, with 16 bases sitting between them. This CDR3 region has 16 residues. The V gene's germline CDR1 is MNHNS and CDR2 SASEGT. CDR3 protein: CASSSPDGRLNTEAFF. CDR3 nucleotides: TGTGCCAGCAGTTCCCCGGACGGTAGGTTGAACACTGAAGCTTTCTTT.

The table lists this clonotype with many counts. J is TRBJ1-2 and V is TRBV28; TRBD1 might be the D (6 bases). Germline CDR1 MDHEN, CDR2 SYDVKM. V was trimmed by 7 bases and J by 4 bases, leaving 13 bases between them. The CDR3 is 13 residues long. The DNA for the CDR3 is TGTGCCAGCACCGCCGGGGGCCCCTATGGCTACACCTTC. It is translated as CASTAGGPYGYTF.

The V and J genes are TRBV10-2 and TRBJ2-1; D may correspond to TRBD1 or TRBD2 (5 bases each). The CDR3 length is 14 residues. The germline V gene has CDR1 WSHSY and CDR2 SAAADI. V was trimmed by 4 bases and J by 12 bases, leaving 19 bases between them. CDR3 coding DNA: TGCGCCAGCAGTGCCGGGGACCGCCTGTCGGGGCAGTTCTTC. Protein: CASSAGDRLSGQFF.

This clonotype has a count of ten or more. V usage is TRBV7-2 and J usage is TRBJ2-5; D not certain. The germline V gene encodes CDR1 SGHTA and CDR2 FQGNSA. V lost 3 bases and J 5 bases, leaving 10 bases between the germline ends. This CDR3 region has 13 residues. CDR3 nucleotides: TGTGCCAGCAGCTTTTCCAGGACGGAGACCCAGTACTTC. Protein product: CASSFSRTETQYF. The entire variable domain, with the rest obtained from reference TRBV7-2 and TRBJ2-5, is as follows: GAGVSQSPSNKVTEKGKDVELRCDPISGHTALYWYRQSLGQGLEFLIYFQGNSAPDKSGLPSDRFSAERTGGSVSTLTIQRTQQEDSAVYLCASSFSRTETQYFGPGTRLLVL.

Ten or more counts support this clonotype. The gene calls are TRBV5-5 and TRBJ1-2; the match to TRBD1 covers 8 bases. This CDR3 has 13 amino acids. CDR1 and CDR2 from the germline V gene are SGHKS and YYEKEE (reference sequence). Trimming at V came to 4 bases and at J to 10 bases, leaving 9 bases not matched to a gene. CDR3 nucleotides: TGTGCCAGCAGCCTACAGGGGGTATTCGCCTACACCTTC. Its translation: CASSLQGVFAYTF.